This T cell receptor (beta chain) was found in a study of vaccination effects on CD4 cells after COVID-19. Looking at the study overall: The second dose preceded post-vaccine samples by a median of 72 days.

Concerning this clone: Its antigen remains unidentified.

Antigen-specific CD4+ T cell clonotypes were called by their expansion after viral peptide-pool culture in ViraFEST. Culturing for 10 to 11 days preceded CD4+ T cell isolation. Either the mRNA-1273 or the BNT162b2 vaccine was given to participants as two doses. Previously uninfected by SARS-CoV-2, the vaccine recipients also showed negative nucleocapsid antibodies. Wells of a few million PBMC each were grown with approximately 10 IU/ml IL-2 and approximately 10 ug/ml peptides. The CDR3 totals 13 residues. CDR1 is WNHNN, CDR2 SYGVQD, per germline (reference sequence). Trimming stripped 5 bases from V and 1 base from J, with 8 bases between. The repertoire was sequenced with immunoSEQ multiplex PCR; TCRdb's copy has only in-frame clones and lacks some. Among about 22,000 clones listed, 72% were seen once.

This TCR derives from a human donor who received a COVID-19 vaccine. The sequencing used CD4+ T cells from PBMCs cultured with HCoV-NL63 spike peptides, collected after COVID-19 vaccination. V and J are TRBV10-1 and TRBJ1-1, with D hard to call. The CDR3 DNA follows: TGCGCCAGCAGTTCTGACAAGAACACTGAAGCTTTCTTT. This sequence encodes CASSSDKNTEAFF.